At least ten counts were recorded for the clone carrying this T cell receptor (beta chain). The sample comes from a study of identical twins. TCRdb passed the 5' RACE reads through MiXCR, listing each CDR3 protein once. The sample lists roughly 710,000 distinct CDR3 sequences, 6.1% occurring once. The sequenced sample consisted of naive T cells sorted from blood. The TCR sequence derives from a man aged 18 to 30 in good health.

The DNA of the CDR3 is TGCAGTGCTAGTTCTAGCGGGATCAATGAGCAGTTCTTC. Translation: CSASSSGINEQFF. V usage is TRBV20-1 and J usage is TRBJ2-1, with 9 positions matching TRBD2. CDR1 DFQATT and CDR2 SNEGSKA come from the germline V gene (reference sequence). J gave up 6 bases and V 3 bases, and 3 bases lay outside the gene matches. This CDR3 is built from 13 residues.